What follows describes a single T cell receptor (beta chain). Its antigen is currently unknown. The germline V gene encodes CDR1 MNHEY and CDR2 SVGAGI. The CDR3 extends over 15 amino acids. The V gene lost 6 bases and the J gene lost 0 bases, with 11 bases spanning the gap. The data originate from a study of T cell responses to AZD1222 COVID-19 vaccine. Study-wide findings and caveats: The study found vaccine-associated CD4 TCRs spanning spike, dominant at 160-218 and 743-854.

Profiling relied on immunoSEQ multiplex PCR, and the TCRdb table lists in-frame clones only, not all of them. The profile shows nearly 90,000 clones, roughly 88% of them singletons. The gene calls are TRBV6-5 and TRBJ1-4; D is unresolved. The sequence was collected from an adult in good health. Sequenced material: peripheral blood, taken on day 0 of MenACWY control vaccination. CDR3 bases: TGTGCCAGCAGCCCGAGAGGCACAACTAATGAAAAACTGTTTTTT. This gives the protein CASSPRGTTNEKLFF.